Below, one T cell receptor (beta chain) is given with its context. Its specificity is not known. Targeted sequencing depth ranged from 1 in 200,000 to 1 in 1 million T cells. TCRdb's table, derived via immunoSEQ multiplex PCR, lists solely in-frame clones and lacks some. The sample includes about 300,000 clones, 65% to 85% of them seen just once. This entry comes from a study of cytotoxic CD8 clonotypes in ibrutinib-treated CLL. CDR3 length: 15 amino acids. CDR1 is MNHEY and CDR2 is SMNVEV in the germline V gene (reference sequence). Trimming cost V 6 bases and J 14 bases; bases outside gene matches: 18. Points from the study as a whole: Exceeding age-matched healthy donors, baseline clonality also tracked the counts of circulating CD8+ T cells. Shared public clonotypes were rare, and on treatment they either got smaller or stayed the same. Having risen at ibrutinib response, clonality had fallen back toward baseline by progression.

The TCR was taken from a human donor with chronic lymphocytic leukemia. The V call is TRBV27, the J call TRBJ1-4; 7 nucleotides agree with TRBD1. Sequences were derived from PBMCs, sampled at disease progression, from a patient treated with ibrutinib. The CDR3 nucleotides are TGTGCCAGCAGATCCGGACAGGACCCGAAGGGGAAGCTGTTTTTT. Its translation: CASRSGQDPKGKLFF.